This T cell receptor beta chain was sequenced for a study of shared clonotypes between healthy human individuals. Study observations and caveats: Memory subsets generally showed lower estimated richness than naive subsets. Sorted-subset samples were not fully sequenced, rarefaction indicated.

Turning to this clone: Its antigen is still unknown.

Produced via immunoSEQ multiplex PCR; TCRdb's table is partial and in-frame only. The data show about 1.1 million clones, approximately 80% seen once. All donors were healthy HIV-negative adults lacking recent acute infections or vaccinations. Only Caucasian adults living in Nashville, Tennessee made up the donor group. CDR1 and CDR2 from the germline V gene are SNHLY and FYNNEI. This CDR3 is built from 17 residues. Trimming at V came to 1 base and at J to 5 bases, leaving 11 bases not matched to a gene. The sequenced material came from memory CD4+ T cells from PBMCs. As to subset: CD45RA-negative fraction. This TCR was sampled from a man between 18 and 35 years old in good health. Some clones in this sample may be carry-over from other donors' samples. This chain uses TRBV2 with TRBJ2-1, with TRBD2 matching 7 bases. The CDR3 loop reads CASSEVSRASGHNEQFF. In DNA, the CDR3 is TGTGCCAGCAGTGAAGTATCGCGGGCTAGCGGCCACAATGAGCAGTTCTTC.